Following are 31 T cell receptor beta chains from one sample sequenced in a study of T cell repertoires in cytomegalovirus infection. TCRdb re-called the reads through MiXCR, storing one row per CDR3 protein. The sample records approximately 97,000 distinct CDR3 sequences, approximately 15% being singletons. Source material: PBMCs. Every receptor here comes from a human donor in good health (CMV status not recorded). Some clones in this sample may be carry-over from other donors' samples.

The chain combines TRBV15 with TRBJ2-5; a possible D gene is TRBD2 (7 bases). V was clipped by 3 bases and J by 3 bases, with 17 bases between them. CDR3 length equals 16 residues. Per the germline V gene, CDR1 is LNHNV and CDR2 is YYDKDF (reference sequence). The DNA for the CDR3 is TGTGCCACCAGCAGTGGAAAAGGGGGGGCCAAAGAGACCCAGTACTTC. Its translation is CATSSGKGGAKETQYF.

The J gene is TRBJ1-3, the V gene TRBV28, with 7 bases aligning to TRBD1. Germline values: CDR1 MDHEN, CDR2 SYDVKM. J was trimmed by 2 bases and V by 6 bases; bases with no gene match: 4. This CDR3 spans 14 amino acids. The CDR3 region has the DNA TGTGCCAGCAGACAGGGGAATCCTGGAAACACCATATATTTT. Translated: CASRQGNPGNTIYF.

This clonotype came up once. The rearrangement links TRBV2 to TRBJ1-3; TRBD1 matches at 7 bases. Per germline, CDR1 SNHLY and CDR2 FYNNEI. The CDR3 consists of 18 residues. V was pared by 5 bases and J by 0 bases, with 13 bases of the junction left unmatched. In DNA, the CDR3 is TGTGCCAGCAGTCGACTCGGACAGGACATCCTCTCTGGAAACACCATATATTTT. It encodes CASSRLGQDILSGNTIYF.

This clonotype was picked up a small number of times. The V call is TRBV27, the J call TRBJ1-2; TRBD1 agrees at 10 bases. From germline, CDR1 is MNHEY and CDR2 SMNVEV (reference sequence). This CDR3 region has 12 residues. Trimming cost V 9 bases and J 7 bases; bases outside gene matches: 5. The CDR3 DNA reads as TGTGCCAGTTGGACAGGGGGAGGTGGCTACACCTTC. This translates into CASWTGGGGYTF.

This clonotype was counted a few times. The rearrangement uses TRBV5-1 and TRBJ2-1; D is ambiguous. This CDR3 region has 14 residues. V was cut by 2 bases and J by 8 bases, with 14 bases left in between. Germline V gene lookup returns CDR1 SGHRS and CDR2 YFSETQ. The CDR3 here is CASSFTKPHDEQFF. The CDR3 nucleotides are TGCGCCAGCAGCTTCACTAAGCCCCACGATGAGCAGTTCTTC.

This clonotype was recorded many times. This sequence joins TRBV5-1 and TRBJ1-1; D unclear. V was cut by 0 bases and J by 1 base, with 10 bases left in between. This CDR3 is built from 15 residues. Germline lookup yields CDR1 SGHRS and CDR2 YFSETQ. CDR3 sequence reads: CASSLGHIPNTEAFF. The CDR3 DNA follows: TGCGCCAGCAGCTTGGGTCACATCCCGAACACTGAAGCTTTCTTT. The full variable domain, its missing parts supplied by reference TRBV5-1 and TRBJ1-1, is KAGVTQTPRYLIKTRGQQVTLSCSPISGHRSVSWYQQTPGQGLQFLFEYFSETQRNKGNFPGRFSGRQFSNSRSEMNVSTLELGDSALYLCASSLGHIPNTEAFFGQGTRLTVV.

This chain joins TRBV19 and TRBJ1-3; D unclear. V was clipped by 3 bases and J by 2 bases, with 8 bases between them. In germline, CDR1 is LNHDA, CDR2 SQIVND (reference sequence). This CDR3 spans 14 amino acids. The CDR3 reads CASSIRGPGNTIYF. DNA of the CDR3: TGTGCCAGTAGTATCCGCGGACCTGGAAACACCATATATTTT.

This clonotype has just a few counts. This chain links TRBV7-2 with TRBJ1-4, with D maybe TRBD1 (5 bases). This CDR3 is 14 amino acids long. The V end was cut by 1 base, the J end by 6 bases, with 9 bases between. Germline V lookup: CDR1 SGHTA, CDR2 FQGNSA. This CDR3 reads CASSLVRDDEKLFF. The CDR3 region has the DNA TGTGCCAGCAGCTTAGTTCGGGACGATGAAAAACTGTTTTTT.

The chain is built from TRBV5-4 and TRBJ1-2; D remains unclear. Germline V gene lookup returns CDR1 SGHNT and CDR2 YYREEE (reference sequence). V was clipped by 2 bases and J by 0 bases, with 14 bases between them. The CDR3 length is 16 residues. CDR3 coding DNA: TGTGCCAGCAGCTTCCCCGGAGGGCAGGCTAACTATGGCTACACCTTC. Amino acids: CASSFPGGQANYGYTF.

This clonotype appeared a few times. The chain employs TRBV19 and TRBJ1-6; D might be TRBD1 (5 bases). The germline gives CDR1 LNHDA, CDR2 SQIVND (reference sequence). The CDR3 consists of 16 residues. With 3 bases removed from V and 10 bases from J, the gap between germline ends came to 19 bases. The CDR3 bases are TGTGCCAGTAGTATGAAGGGGTTCGCAGGGAACTCACCCCTCCACTTT. This translates into CASSMKGFAGNSPLHF.

The chain employs TRBV12-3 or TRBV12-4 and TRBJ2-3; no clear D gene. V was trimmed by 3 bases and J by 5 bases, leaving 9 bases between them. The CDR3 covers 13 residues. This CDR3 reads CASSFRVEDTQYF. As DNA, the CDR3 is TGTGCCAGCAGTTTTAGAGTCGAAGATACGCAGTATTTT.

This chain connects TRBV4-1 to TRBJ2-5, with 7 positions matching TRBD2. Trimming cost V 4 bases and J 5 bases; bases outside gene matches: 1. The V gene's germline CDR1 is MGHRA and CDR2 YSYEKL. The CDR3 sequence is 12 residues long. The CDR3 nucleotides are TGCGCCAGCAGCCGAGCGGGGGAGACCCAGTACTTC. Its protein product is CASSRAGETQYF.

This clonotype has ten or more counts. This chain uses TRBV6-1 with TRBJ1-5, with D maybe TRBD1 (6 bases). This CDR3 spans 16 amino acids. V lost 3 bases to trimming and J lost 3 bases, with 15 bases between them. CDR1 MNHNS and CDR2 SASEGT come from the germline V gene. Written as DNA, the CDR3 is TGTGCCAGCAGTGACTTCGGGGCAGGGGCCAATCAGCCCCAGCATTTT. Its protein is CASSDFGAGANQPQHF.

This clonotype was observed many times. This rearrangement joins TRBV12-3 or TRBV12-4 to TRBJ2-7, with 8 bases that match TRBD1. The V gene end was trimmed by 6 bases and the J gene end by 2 bases; junction bases not matched to a gene: 9. This CDR3 has 15 amino acids. This CDR3 is CASSHTGTGAYEQYF. The CDR3 DNA reads TGTGCCAGCAGCCATACCGGGACAGGCGCCTACGAGCAGTACTTC.

This clonotype was found many times. The rearrangement joins TRBV29-1 to TRBJ2-5; 14 bases fit TRBD2. V was clipped by 1 base and J by 4 bases; unmatched bases: 8. The CDR3 consists of 17 residues. CDR1 and CDR2 from the germline V gene are SQVTM and ANQGSEA. CDR3 DNA sequence: TGCAGCGTTGAAGCCCCCATGGGGACTAGCGGGGGAGAGACCCAGTACTTC. It codes for CSVEAPMGTSGGETQYF.

This clonotype was found a few times. The chain has TRBV20-1 and TRBJ1-1, with no clear D. The CDR3 runs 13 residues. In germline, CDR1 is DFQATT, CDR2 SNEGSKA (reference sequence). The ends were cut back, 4 bases at V and 3 bases at J, with 12 bases in the middle. In DNA form, the CDR3 reads TGCAGTGCTATGGTTCAACTCGACACTGAAGCTTTCTTT. It encodes CSAMVQLDTEAFF.

This chain links TRBV7-9 with TRBJ1-1; 10 bases line up with TRBD1. The CDR3 is 16 amino acids. Germline lookup yields CDR1 SEHNR and CDR2 FQNEAQ (reference sequence). V shed 4 bases and J 6 bases; nucleotides not matched to a gene: 11. CDR3 region: CASSSPLGQGLPEAFF. The CDR3 DNA reads TGTGCCAGCAGCTCTCCGTTGGGACAGGGGCTCCCTGAAGCTTTCTTT.

The sample holds a few counts of this clonotype. V gene TRBV28 combines with J gene TRBJ2-7, with 11 bases identical to TRBD1. V shed 7 bases and J 3 bases; nucleotides not matched to a gene: 11. This CDR3 region has 16 residues. In germline, CDR1 is MDHEN, CDR2 SYDVKM. The CDR3 protein is CASTTLGQGVVYEQYF. For the CDR3, the DNA is TGTGCCAGCACCACCTTGGGACAGGGGGTGGTCTACGAGCAGTACTTC.

This clonotype has a count of ten or more. The rearrangement joins TRBV7-2 to TRBJ2-7, with TRBD2 as a possible D gene (5 bases). This CDR3 region has 12 residues. CDR1 and CDR2 from the germline V gene are SGHTA and FQGNSA. The V end lost 8 bases, the J end lost 4 bases, and 12 bases lay between the germline ends. The CDR3 DNA reads as TGTGCCAGCGGGGAGAAGATGTACGAGCAGTACTTC. Its protein product is CASGEKMYEQYF.

This clonotype was detected ten times or more. The chain carries TRBV7-3 and TRBJ2-2; D is possibly TRBD2 (6 bases). There are 13 residues in the CDR3. The germline CDR1 and CDR2 sequences are SGHTA and FQGTGA. V was clipped by 5 bases and J by 7 bases, with 11 bases between them. Written as DNA, the CDR3 is TGTGCCAGCAGCCCCGGCGGGGACGGGGAGCTGTTTTTT. Residues: CASSPGGDGELFF.

The chain links TRBV7-3 to TRBJ1-2; possible D gene TRBD1, 6 bases. Trimming left V 0 bases short and J 6 bases short, with 11 bases between. Germline lookup yields CDR1 SGHTA and CDR2 FQGTGA. The CDR3 runs to 14 residues. CDR3 sequence: CASSLTQGRDGYTF. CDR3 DNA: TGTGCCAGCAGCTTAACACAGGGCAGAGATGGCTACACCTTC. The variable domain in full, with the rest retrieved from reference TRBV7-3 and TRBJ1-2, is GAGVSQTPSNKVTEKGKYVELRCDPISGHTALYWYRQSLGQGPEFLIYFQGTGAADDSGLPNDRFFAVRPEGSVSTLKIQRTERGDSAVYLCASSLTQGRDGYTFGSGTRLTVV.

This clonotype showed up just a few times. This chain links TRBV20-1 with TRBJ2-1; possibly TRBD1 or TRBD2 for D (7 bases each). CDR3 size: 15 residues. Germline lookup yields CDR1 DFQATT and CDR2 SNEGSKA (reference sequence). Trimming took off 5 bases at V and 8 bases at J, with 22 bases between the two ends. This CDR3 is CSAGDSGVGSHEQFF. In nucleotides, the CDR3 is TGCAGTGCTGGGGACAGCGGGGTCGGGTCCCATGAGCAGTTCTTC.

The genes are TRBV2 and TRBJ1-1; D is uncertain. CDR1 is SNHLY and CDR2 is FYNNEI in the germline V gene. CDR3 length: 14 amino acids. V was cut by 7 bases and J by 4 bases, with 16 bases left in between. In DNA, the CDR3 is TGTGCCAGCATCCACGGGGTAATAGGCACTGAAGCTTTCTTT. Translating it yields CASIHGVIGTEAFF.

This clonotype was found many times. This chain uses TRBV2 with TRBJ1-2; tentative D call: TRBD1 (5 bases). CDR1 is SNHLY and CDR2 is FYNNEI in the germline V gene. The CDR3 is 13 residues long. Trimming cost V 8 bases and J 5 bases, with 15 bases left between them. DNA for the CDR3: TGTGCCAGCGTGCAGGGTCGGGGTTATGGCTACACCTTC. This translates into CASVQGRGYGYTF.

The chain carries TRBV28 and TRBJ1-2; 11 nucleotides agree with TRBD1. V gave up 2 bases and J gave up 5 bases; unmatched junction bases: 10. Germline CDR1 reads MDHEN; CDR2 reads SYDVKM. The CDR3 loop spans 17 amino acids. In DNA, the CDR3 is TGTGCCAGCAGTTTAGGGCGCCGGGACAGGGGGGGTTATGGCTACACCTTC. It codes for CASSLGRRDRGGYGYTF.

Turning to this clonotype: A single base separates this from a much larger clone, so it may be a read error. This chain links TRBV11-2 with TRBJ2-1; 7 bases line up with TRBD2. CDR3 length: 14 amino acids. The V gene's germline CDR1 is SGHAT and CDR2 FQNNGV. V was clipped by 5 bases and J by 6 bases; unmatched bases: 7. CDR3: CASSGGLLANEQFF. DNA for the CDR3: TGTGCCAGCAGCGGGGGACTATTAGCCAATGAGCAGTTCTTC.

This chain joins TRBV6-5 and TRBJ2-1; TRBD1 or TRBD2 may be the D gene (5 bases each). V lost 2 bases and J lost 7, with 15 bases in between. The CDR3 has 15 amino acids. Per germline, CDR1 MNHEY and CDR2 SVGAGI. CDR3 in DNA: TGTGCCAGCAGTTACGGGACCGGGTTGGGTAATGAGCAGTTCTTC. As protein: CASSYGTGLGNEQFF.

This clonotype was observed many times. The chain uses TRBV12-3 or TRBV12-4 and TRBJ2-5, with D unresolved. Trimming left V 7 bases short and J 5 bases short, with 14 bases between. This CDR3 region has 13 residues. CDR3 DNA: TGTGCCAGCACCGTGAGGCCTACGGAGACCCAGTACTTC. Amino acids: CASTVRPTETQYF.

Many counts were recorded for this clonotype. The rearrangement joins TRBV7-2 to TRBJ1-2; 10 nucleotides line up with TRBD1. J gave up 4 bases and V 3 bases, and 2 bases lay outside the gene matches. The germline CDR1 and CDR2 sequences are SGHTA and FQGNSA. This CDR3 comprises 14 residues. The CDR3 DNA reads as TGTGCCAGCAGCTTCCGGGACAGGGGCTATGGCTACACCTTC. It is translated as CASSFRDRGYGYTF.

The V gene is TRBV18, the J gene TRBJ2-7; D is undetermined. This CDR3 has 12 amino acids. V lost 3 bases, J lost 6 bases, and 9 bases lay in between. CDR1 and CDR2 from the germline V gene are KGHSH and LQKENI. CDR3 in amino acids: CASSPSPGEQYF. The CDR3 DNA is TGTGCCAGCTCACCCTCTCCCGGCGAGCAGTACTTC.

This CDR3 is CASSEQIYGYTF. CDR3 coding DNA: TGTGCCAGCAGTGAACAGATCTATGGCTACACCTTC. The chain links TRBV2 to TRBJ1-2; no reliable D call. Germline V gene lookup returns CDR1 SNHLY and CDR2 FYNNEI. The CDR3 extends over 12 amino acids. V lost 2 bases and J 4 bases, leaving 5 bases between the germline ends.